These 29 T cell receptor beta chains came from one sample sequenced in a study of preoperative IRX-2 immunotherapy in early breast cancer. This table comes from immunoSEQ multiplex PCR, and its TCRdb copy is limited to in-frame clones, with some not included. Of several thousand clones in the sample, roughly 69% were seen once. Treatment denoted: preoperative locoregional IRX-2 cytokine immunotherapy. Sequencing used tumor tissue, obtained before IRX-2 immunotherapy. The receptor set was obtained from a human donor with breast cancer.

The gene calls are TRBV11-3 and TRBJ2-3; TRBD2 matches 9 bases. In germline, CDR1 is SGHNT, CDR2 YENEEA. The CDR3 has 18 amino acids. The trim removed 1 base at V and 4 bases at J, leaving 12 bases unmatched. The chain's CDR3 is CASSLVSLLAGSADTQYF. CDR3 nucleotide sequence: TGTGCCAGCAGCTTAGTTTCCCTTCTAGCGGGATCGGCAGATACGCAGTATTTT.

CDR3 sequence reads: CASRHSAGGSTEAFF. In nucleotides, the CDR3 is TGTGCCAGCAGGCACTCGGCAGGGGGTAGCACTGAAGCTTTCTTT. The chain is built from TRBV6-8 and TRBJ1-1, with 7 bases lining up with TRBD1. Per the germline V gene, CDR1 is MNHGY and CDR2 is SAAAGT. V lost 6 bases to trimming and J lost 4 bases; unmatched junction nucleotides: 11. This CDR3 is 15 amino acids long.

The V gene is TRBV28, the J gene TRBJ2-2, with D tentatively TRBD1 (5 bases). Per the germline V gene, CDR1 is MDHEN and CDR2 is SYDVKM. The CDR3 runs 14 residues. The V end was cut by 7 bases, the J end by 5 bases, with 14 bases between. The CDR3 sequence: CASIGQGWTGELFF. In DNA form, the CDR3 reads TGTGCCAGCATTGGGCAGGGTTGGACCGGGGAGCTGTTTTTT. The variable domain in full, with the rest retrieved from reference TRBV28 and TRBJ2-2, is DVKVTQSSRYLVKRTGEKVFLECVQDMDHENMFWYRQDPGLGLRLIYFSYDVKMKEKGDIPEGYSVSREKKERFSLILESASTNQTSMYLCASIGQGWTGELFFGEGSRLTVL.

The chain recombines TRBV19 with TRBJ2-1; a possible D gene is TRBD1 (6 bases). The CDR3 is made up of 14 amino acids. V was cut by 9 bases and J by 1 base, with 13 bases left in between. Germline loops: CDR1 LNHDA, CDR2 SQIVND (reference sequence). Here the CDR3 reads CASAAGASYNEQFF. The CDR3 region has the DNA TGTGCCAGCGCGGCAGGGGCTTCCTACAATGAGCAGTTCTTC.

The V call is TRBV19, the J call TRBJ2-7; 8 bases fit TRBD1. Germline values: CDR1 LNHDA, CDR2 SQIVND (reference sequence). The CDR3 runs to 15 residues. With V trimmed by 0 bases and J by 5 bases, 6 bases remained unmatched. The CDR3 bases are TGTGCCAGTAGTATAGAAGTCAGGGGGCACGACGAGCAGTACTTC. Its protein is CASSIEVRGHDEQYF.

This chain uses TRBV30 with TRBJ1-1; TRBD1 aligns across 7 bases. The CDR3 consists of 13 residues. After removal of 7 bases from V and 5 bases from J, the junction contained 10 bases not matched to a gene. Germline V gene data show CDR1 as GTSNPN and CDR2 as SVGIG (reference sequence). The CDR3 region has the DNA TGTGCCTCCCTTCTACAGGGGAGGACTGAAGCTTTCTTT. It yields the protein CASLLQGRTEAFF.

This clone is deemed large. The chain links TRBV11-3 to TRBJ2-7, with TRBD1 matching over 9 bases. This CDR3 region has 14 residues. V shed 1 base, J shed 7 bases, and the junction held 5 bases outside the gene matches. Germline CDR1 and CDR2: SGHNT and YENEEA. CDR3 sequence: CASSLGFGQGEQYF. DNA of the CDR3: TGTGCCAGCAGCTTAGGTTTCGGACAGGGGGAGCAGTACTTC. Full variable domain (outside the CDR3, taken from reference TRBV11-3 and TRBJ2-7): EAGVVQSPRYKIIEKKQPVAFWCNPISGHNTLYWYLQNLGQGPELLIRYENEEAVDDSQLPKDRFSAERLKGVDSTLKIQPAELGDSAVYLCASSLGFGQGEQYFGPGTRLTVT.

This chain links TRBV15 with TRBJ2-7; the D gene is possibly TRBD2 (6 bases). The V gene lost 3 bases and the J gene lost 3 bases, with 18 bases spanning the gap. The V gene's germline CDR1 is LNHNV and CDR2 YYDKDF (reference sequence). CDR3 length: 16 residues. This CDR3 is CATSRFTGARDYEQYF. The CDR3 DNA is TGTGCCACCAGCAGGTTCACCGGGGCGCGGGACTACGAGCAGTACTTC.

This clone was observed once. The rearrangement links TRBV9 to TRBJ2-2; D not certain. V gave up 3 bases and J gave up 0 bases, with 12 bases separating them. The germline gives CDR1 SGDLS, CDR2 YYNGEE. The CDR3 sequence is 16 residues long. CDR3 loop: CASSADKFANTGELFF. CDR3 nucleotide sequence: TGTGCCAGCAGCGCCGACAAGTTCGCGAACACCGGGGAGCTGTTTTTT. Full variable domain (missing parts from reference TRBV9 and TRBJ2-2): DSGVTQTPKHLITATGQRVTLRCSPRSGDLSVYWYQQSLDQGLQFLIQYYNGEERAKGNILERFSAQQFPDLHSELNLSSLELGDSALYFCASSADKFANTGELFFGEGSRLTVL.

The rearrangement joins TRBV30 to TRBJ1-2, with D perhaps TRBD1 (5 bases). CDR3 length equals 14 residues. V was cut by 0 bases and J by 5 bases, with 13 bases left in between. Germline V CDR1 and CDR2: GTSNPN, SVGIG (reference sequence). CDR3 region: CAWSVSQGLYGYTF. The CDR3 nucleotides read TGTGCCTGGAGTGTCTCTCAGGGCCTTTATGGCTACACCTTC.

Regarding this clone: The junction shows a germline mismatch at one end, possibly a read error. The chain recombines TRBV6-8 with TRBJ2-7; 11 bases are shared with TRBD1. CDR1 is MNHGY and CDR2 is SAAAGT in the germline V gene. The CDR3 covers 14 residues. The CDR3 reads CATSQSGTGGEQYF. CDR3 nucleotides: TGTGCCACCAGTCAGTCCGGGACAGGGGGCGAGCAGTACTTC.

This chain links TRBV19 with TRBJ1-2; D is unresolved. The V gene's germline CDR1 is LNHDA and CDR2 SQIVND (reference sequence). V was shortened by 6 bases and J by 0 bases, with 14 bases between the two germline ends. The CDR3 sequence is 15 residues long. For the CDR3, the DNA is TGTGCCAGTAGGAAGCGAGGGCTAGCTAACTATGGCTACACCTTC. Translating gives CASRKRGLANYGYTF.

The chain combines TRBV10-2 with TRBJ2-5, with no clear D. The CDR3 is made up of 13 amino acids. Germline CDR1 is WSHSY and CDR2 is SAAADI. Trimming stripped 0 bases from V and 7 bases from J, with 9 bases between. CDR3 residues: CASSESAVGTQYF. The DNA for the CDR3 is TGCGCCAGCAGTGAGTCGGCTGTAGGGACCCAGTACTTC.

The J gene is TRBJ1-5, the V gene TRBV6-8; D is undetermined. V was cut by 4 bases and J by 7 bases, with 14 bases left in between. From germline, CDR1 is MNHGY and CDR2 SAAAGT. This CDR3 is built from 14 residues. CDR3 in amino acids: CASSSTGSHQPQHF. CDR3 DNA: TGTGCCAGCAGTTCTACGGGGAGCCACCAGCCCCAGCATTTT.

This clone qualifies as large. The V call is TRBV6-8, the J call TRBJ1-4; D possibly corresponds to TRBD1 (5 bases). Deletions cut 5 bases from V and 8 bases from J, with 18 bases between. Germline CDR1 MNHGY, CDR2 SAAAGT. The CDR3 totals 15 residues. The CDR3: CASSGQGAGREKLFF. The CDR3 coding sequence is TGTGCCAGCAGTGGCCAGGGTGCGGGGCGCGAAAAACTGTTTTTT.

This rearrangement joins TRBV5-1 to TRBJ2-3; TRBD1 is a possible D gene (6 bases). The CDR3 extends over 16 amino acids. Between the trimmed V and J ends, which lost 0 bases and 0 bases, there was a span of 11 bases. Per germline, CDR1 SGHRS and CDR2 YFSETQ. CDR3 amino acids: CASSLDPTGSTDTQYF. The CDR3 DNA follows: TGCGCCAGCAGCTTGGATCCGACAGGTAGCACAGATACGCAGTATTTT.

The chain couples TRBV6-8 to TRBJ2-7, with D possibly TRBD2 on 5 matching bases. The CDR3 has 16 residues. The ends were cut back, 2 bases at V and 4 bases at J, with 18 bases in the middle. Germline CDR1 and CDR2: MNHGY and SAAAGT. CDR3 DNA: TGTGCCAGCAGTTACGCCGGAGGCTTCCAACAATACGAGCAGTACTTC. This sequence encodes CASSYAGGFQQYEQYF.

This clone has just a few counts. The J gene is TRBJ1-1, the V gene TRBV18; 9 bases fit TRBD1. The V and J ends lost 1 base and 2 bases, in that order; junction bases with no gene match: 5. Germline lookup yields CDR1 KGHSH and CDR2 LQKENI. This CDR3 comprises 16 residues. The chain's CDR3 is CASSPRGTGPNTEAFF. In DNA, the CDR3 is TGTGCCAGCTCACCACGTGGGACAGGGCCCAACACTGAAGCTTTCTTT.

The chain couples TRBV29-1 to TRBJ2-1; TRBD2 is a possible D gene (5 bases). V lost 0 bases, J lost 6 bases, and 9 bases lay in between. Germline values: CDR1 SQVTM, CDR2 ANQGSEA. The CDR3 runs to 13 residues. The CDR3 DNA reads TGCAGCGTTGAAGATGTGACTACCAATGAGCAGTTCTTC. Protein sequence: CSVEDVTTNEQFF.

The V gene is TRBV6-8, the J gene TRBJ1-2; no definite D call. V dropped 6 bases and J dropped 4 bases, with 12 bases sitting between them. CDR1 MNHGY and CDR2 SAAAGT come from the germline V gene. The CDR3 loop spans 13 amino acids. CDR3 bases: TGTGCCAGCAGGACTCCCGGCGGCTATGGCTACACCTTC. The encoded protein is CASRTPGGYGYTF.

The genes are TRBV18 and TRBJ2-3, with TRBD2 matching over 10 bases. CDR1 is KGHSH and CDR2 is LQKENI in the germline V gene. Losses at the gene ends were 3 bases for V and 6 bases for J; bases not matched to a gene: 6. The CDR3 length is 15 residues. The CDR3 DNA reads as TGTGCCAGCTCACCCCTAGCGGGAGCTGATGATACGCAGTATTTT. This encodes CASSPLAGADDTQYF.

The genes are TRBV23-1 and TRBJ1-2; TRBD1 matches 8 bases. TRBV23-1 is an open reading frame whose function is uncertain. This CDR3 has 13 amino acids. V gave up 6 bases and J gave up 8 bases; unmatched junction bases: 8. The CDR3 is CASSLDRDAGYTF. Written as DNA, the CDR3 is TGCGCCAGCAGCTTGGACAGGGACGCGGGCTACACCTTC.

V gene TRBV11-3 combines with J gene TRBJ1-1; 9 positions match TRBD1. The CDR3 is 14 amino acids. The trim removed 6 bases at V and 3 bases at J, leaving 5 bases unmatched. Germline V lookup: CDR1 SGHNT, CDR2 YENEEA. This chain's CDR3 is CASSYRTGDTEAFF. The CDR3 nucleotides are TGTGCCAGCAGTTATCGGACAGGGGACACTGAAGCTTTCTTT. Full variable domain (remainder filled in from reference TRBV11-3 and TRBJ1-1): EAGVVQSPRYKIIEKKQPVAFWCNPISGHNTLYWYLQNLGQGPELLIRYENEEAVDDSQLPKDRFSAERLKGVDSTLKIQPAELGDSAVYLCASSYRTGDTEAFFGQGTRLTVV.

The chain carries TRBV6-8 and TRBJ2-7, with 9 bases fitting TRBD2. Germline lookup yields CDR1 MNHGY and CDR2 SAAAGT. Trimming removed 3 bases from V and 0 bases from J; junction bases left unmatched: 9. CDR3 length: 17 residues. The CDR3, as DNA: TGTGCCAGCAGTTATATGCGACTAGCGGCTAACTCCTACGAGCAGTACTTC. This encodes CASSYMRLAANSYEQYF.

This chain uses TRBV19 with TRBJ2-7; D unclear. Germline CDR1 reads LNHDA; CDR2 reads SQIVND (reference sequence). Trimming pared 5 bases from V and 2 bases from J, leaving 10 bases between. This CDR3 spans 13 amino acids. In DNA form, the CDR3 reads TGTGCCAGTAGTCCCCCGTGGCCCTACGAGCAGTACTTC. Its protein is CASSPPWPYEQYF.

CDR3 loop: CASSPRGDSNQPQHF. CDR3 in DNA: TGTGCCAGCTCACCACGAGGAGATAGCAATCAGCCCCAGCATTTT. The chain carries TRBV18 and TRBJ1-5; D gene ambiguous. The germline V and J ends were trimmed by 1 base and 0 bases, with 7 bases remaining between them. This CDR3 is 15 amino acids long. In germline, CDR1 is KGHSH, CDR2 LQKENI.

In its sample, this clone is large. This chain joins TRBV11-3 and TRBJ1-1; no reliable D call. The germline gives CDR1 SGHNT, CDR2 YENEEA. This CDR3 comprises 15 residues. The ends were cut back, 4 bases at V and 3 bases at J, with 15 bases in the middle. CDR3 DNA: TGTGCCAGCAGCTCCGCCCACGGGGAGTACACTGAAGCTTTCTTT. Residues: CASSSAHGEYTEAFF.

The CDR3 is CASSFISGTGGLSYNEQFF. CDR3 in DNA: TGTGCCAGCAGTTTTATCTCAGGGACAGGGGGTTTATCCTACAATGAGCAGTTCTTC. The V call is TRBV6-8, the J call TRBJ2-1; 11 positions match TRBD1. The CDR3 has 19 residues. V was pared by 4 bases and J by 1 base, with 12 bases of the junction left unmatched. CDR1 and CDR2 (germline): MNHGY, SAAAGT.

In its sample, this clone is medium-sized. V gene TRBV11-3 combines with J gene TRBJ1-5; unclear D gene. CDR3 size: 14 residues. The V end was cut by 5 bases, the J end by 3 bases, with 11 bases between. Germline V gene sequence: CDR1 SGHNT, CDR2 YENEEA. CDR3 sequence: CASSLPGYNQPQHF. The CDR3 DNA reads TGTGCCAGCAGCCTACCGGGCTACAATCAGCCCCAGCATTTT.